Below are 17 T cell receptor beta chains sequenced from a single sample in a study of cytomegalovirus exposure and HLA in healthy donors. A multiplex PCR was run with 60 Vbeta primers and 13 Jbeta primers. The assay was immunoSEQ multiplex PCR, and TCRdb's table has in-frame clones only and misses some. The table records approximately 130,000 clones, under 85% of them present only once. The sample comprised PBMCs. These TCRs come from a man aged 25-40 years in good health and CMV-seronegative.

The V gene is TRBV7-3, the J gene TRBJ2-2; weak D call: TRBD1 (6 bases). Trimming stripped 6 bases from V and 2 bases from J, with 13 bases between. The CDR3 consists of 15 residues. Germline V gives CDR1 SGHTA, CDR2 FQGTGA. CDR3 residues: CASRTGKINTGELFF. CDR3 nucleotides: TGTGCCAGCAGAACAGGGAAGATTAACACCGGGGAGCTGTTTTTT.

This clone has a handful of counts. The J gene is TRBJ1-1, the V gene TRBV28; D is undetermined. The V and J ends lost 3 bases and 2 bases respectively, with 4 bases between them. This CDR3 comprises 12 residues. Per the germline V gene, CDR1 is MDHEN and CDR2 is SYDVKM. CDR3 sequence: CASSFSNTEAFF. The CDR3, as DNA: TGTGCCAGCAGTTTCTCCAACACTGAAGCTTTCTTT.

The V and J genes are TRBV7-6 and TRBJ2-2; TRBD2 might be the D (5 bases). Trimming removed 1 base at V and 9 bases at J, with 18 bases between. The germline CDR1 and CDR2 sequences are SGHVS and FNYEAQ. This CDR3 is 16 amino acids long. CDR3 protein: CASSLGWSSQDRELFF. The CDR3 DNA is TGTGCCAGCAGCTTAGGTTGGTCTAGCCAGGACCGGGAGCTGTTTTTT.

In regard to this clone: One end of the junction varies from germline; a read error may be responsible. This chain joins TRBV18 and TRBJ2-7; D is perhaps TRBD2 (5 bases). The CDR3 has 12 amino acids. Germline CDR1 and CDR2: KGHSH and LQKENI. CDR3 residues: CASSTPGDEQYF. The CDR3 DNA reads as TGTGCCAGCTCAACACCCGGGGACGAGCAGTACTTC. Full variable domain (rest looked up from reference TRBV18 and TRBJ2-7): NAGVMQNPRHLVRRRGQEARLRCSPMKGHSHVYWYRQLPEEGLKFMVYLQKENIIDESGMPKERFSAEFPKEGPSILRIQQVVRGDSAAYFCASSTPGDEQYFGPGTRLTVT.

This clone has only a few counts. The V gene is TRBV7-3, the J gene TRBJ1-6; D unclear. Germline CDR1 reads SGHTA; CDR2 reads FQGTGA. Between the trimmed V and J ends, which lost 2 bases and 10 bases, there was a span of 12 bases. The length of the CDR3 is 14 residues. The DNA of the CDR3 is TGTGCCAGCAGCTTACTGGCAGGCGCCTCACCCCTCCACTTT. Protein product: CASSLLAGASPLHF.

The CDR3 DNA reads as TGTGCCAGCAGCTTCCGGGGCGGGGATGAGCAGTTCTTC. Translation: CASSFRGGDEQFF. The gene calls are TRBV5-6 and TRBJ2-1, with D possibly being TRBD2 (6 bases). This CDR3 contains 13 residues. The V end was cut by 2 bases, the J end by 8 bases, with 11 bases between. CDR1 is SGHDT, CDR2 YYEEEE, per germline.

The chain joins TRBV18 to TRBJ2-7, with TRBD1 as a possible D gene (6 bases). Germline V lookup: CDR1 KGHSH, CDR2 LQKENI. The CDR3 has 13 residues. V gave up 5 bases and J gave up 5 bases, with 13 bases separating them. CDR3 sequence: CASSANRAHEQYF. Here the CDR3 DNA reads TGTGCCAGCTCAGCAAACAGGGCCCACGAGCAGTACTTC.

The rearrangement uses TRBV10-3 and TRBJ2-3, with 8 bases that match TRBD2. The V and J ends lost 6 bases and 6 bases, in that order; junction bases with no gene match: 8. The CDR3 covers 14 residues. CDR1 and CDR2 (germline): ENHRY, SYGVKD. CDR3 region: CAISPGLDADTQYF. For the CDR3, the DNA is TGTGCCATCAGCCCGGGACTAGACGCGGATACGCAGTATTTT.

This clone was seen more than once but under ten times. This chain uses TRBV29-1 with TRBJ2-7, with D uncertain. CDR3 length: 10 amino acids. CDR1 and CDR2 from the germline V gene are SQVTM and ANQGSEA. Trimming pared 4 bases from V and 3 bases from J, leaving 4 bases between. Written as DNA, the CDR3 is TGCAGCGTTGGCGGCTACGAGCAGTACTTC. Residues: CSVGGYEQYF.

The chain combines TRBV7-2 with TRBJ2-3, with 7 bases identical to TRBD2. The CDR3 sequence is 17 residues long. From germline, CDR1 is SGHTA and CDR2 FQGNSA. With V trimmed by 1 base and J by 2 bases, 9 bases remained unmatched. CDR3 sequence (DNA): TGTGCCAGCAGCTTAGTGTCGCGGGGGTCCTACACAGATACGCAGTATTTT. Translating it yields CASSLVSRGSYTDTQYF.

The chain employs TRBV18 and TRBJ2-3, with 8 nucleotides matching TRBD2. V lost 0 bases and J lost 4; bases outside the gene matches: 6. From germline, CDR1 is KGHSH and CDR2 LQKENI. The CDR3 length is 16 residues. The CDR3 DNA reads TGTGCCAGCTCACCACCGGCGGCGGGAGGCTCAGATACGCAGTATTTT. Residues: CASSPPAAGGSDTQYF.

The chain carries TRBV6-5 and TRBJ2-7, with 7 nucleotides matching TRBD1. The CDR3 runs to 13 residues. Germline V lookup: CDR1 MNHEY, CDR2 SVGAGI. The V segment lost 6 bases and the J segment 7 bases; nucleotides outside the gene matches: 9. The CDR3: CASSPAGGFEQYF. DNA of the CDR3: TGTGCCAGCAGCCCCGCAGGGGGATTTGAGCAGTACTTC.

The J gene is TRBJ2-5, the V gene TRBV5-5; no definite D call. Germline lookup yields CDR1 SGHKS and CDR2 YYEKEE (reference sequence). The CDR3 covers 14 residues. V gave up 0 bases and J gave up 4 bases, with 10 bases separating them. CDR3 coding DNA: TGTGCCAGCAGCTTGGATTATTTCGGAGAGACCCAGTACTTC. It specifies CASSLDYFGETQYF.

This chain joins TRBV6-5 and TRBJ2-5; no clear D. The V gene's germline CDR1 is MNHEY and CDR2 SVGAGI. Trimming left V 2 bases short and J 2 bases short, with 9 bases between. The CDR3 totals 14 residues. CDR3 loop: CASSYLGSQETQYF. CDR3 DNA sequence: TGTGCCAGCAGTTACCTGGGCTCTCAAGAGACCCAGTACTTC.

This clone was counted once. The chain recombines TRBV29-1 with TRBJ2-3; perhaps TRBD1 as D (6 bases). CDR1 is SQVTM, CDR2 ANQGSEA, per germline. The CDR3 runs to 14 residues. V lost 7 bases and J lost 4, with 18 bases in between. Written as DNA, the CDR3 is TGCAGCGCGGATACAGGGAGTGTGTCAGATACGCAGTATTTT. It encodes CSADTGSVSDTQYF.

The chain couples TRBV5-1 to TRBJ2-1, with D maybe TRBD1 (6 bases). This CDR3 comprises 17 residues. V was cut by 5 bases and J by 0 bases, with 18 bases left in between. CDR1 and CDR2 from the germline V gene are SGHRS and YFSETQ. For the CDR3, the DNA is TGCGCCAGCAGATCCTCAAGCGGACAGAGCTCCTACAATGAGCAGTTCTTC. This sequence encodes CASRSSSGQSSYNEQFF.

The chain uses TRBV7-2 and TRBJ1-1; D possibly corresponds to TRBD1 (6 bases). CDR3 length: 12 residues. Germline CDR1 reads SGHTA; CDR2 reads FQGNSA. V was cut by 6 bases and J by 8 bases, with 13 bases left in between. The CDR3 loop reads CASSYRATEAFF. The CDR3 nucleotides read TGTGCCAGCAGTTACAGGGCGACGGAAGCTTTCTTT.